This is a list of T cell receptor beta chains from one sample in a study of cytomegalovirus exposure and HLA in healthy donors. The protocol was immunoSEQ multiplex PCR, while the TCRdb copy is restricted to in-frame clones and leaves out a portion. The profile shows about 160,000 clones, 87% of them singletons. What was sequenced was PBMCs. These receptors all stem from a woman younger than 45 in good health and CMV-seronegative. Each CDR3 is given with its conserved first and last residue. A D gene is named only where the DNA matches it firmly. A row's size may be missing; if present it is once, few, many or a size class.

J gene,clone size,V gene,D gene,CDR3 protein,CDR3 DNA
TRBJ1-1,-,TRBV28,TRBD1,CASSWDRVVTEAFF,TGTGCCAGCAGTTGGGACAGGGTCGTCACTGAAGCTTTCTTT
TRBJ1-1,once,TRBV13,-,CASSLGTREAFF,TGTGCCAGCAGCTTAGGGACACGTGAAGCTTTCTTT
TRBJ2-5,-,TRBV25-1,-,CASSQGLETQYF,TGTGCCAGCTCACAGGGCCTTGAGACCCAGTACTTC
TRBJ2-2,-,TRBV18,-,CASSFSTGELFF,TGTGCCAGCTCGTTCTCCACCGGGGAGCTGTTTTTT
TRBJ2-7,-,TRBV7-9,-,CASSPPGGLYEQYF,TGTGCCAGCAGCCCCCCAGGTGGGCTCTACGAGCAGTACTTC
TRBJ1-3,once,TRBV15,-,CATSRAGFGLSGNTIYF,TGTGCCACCAGCAGAGCAGGCTTCGGCCTCTCTGGAAACACCATATATTTT
TRBJ2-3,-,TRBV5-1,TRBD1,CATKPGQGSDTQYF,TGCGCCACCAAACCGGGACAGGGGTCCGATACGCAGTATTTT
TRBJ2-3,-,TRBV10-3,-,CAISDSGDVADTQYF,TGTGCCATCAGTGATTCGGGGGATGTCGCAGATACGCAGTATTTT
TRBJ1-5,few,TRBV12-5,TRBD1,CASGPGQGSYQPQHF,TGTGCTAGTGGTCCAGGACAGGGGTCTTATCAGCCCCAGCATTTT
TRBJ2-7,-,TRBV5-1,-,CASSLEATSYEQYF,TGCGCCAGCAGCTTGGAAGCGACTTCCTACGAGCAGTACTTC
TRBJ2-7,-,TRBV5-6,TRBD2,CASSRGVRGRTRGYEQYF,TGTGCCAGCAGCCGCGGGGTGAGGGGTAGGACTAGAGGCTACGAGCAGTACTTC
TRBJ2-7,-,TRBV14,-,CASSQSSGSGGEQYF,TGTGCCAGCAGCCAATCGTCGGGTAGCGGCGGTGAGCAGTACTTC
TRBJ2-3,-,TRBV7-6,-,CASSLPRTDGDTQYF,TGTGCCAGCAGCCTCCCCCGGACAGATGGAGATACGCAGTATTTT
TRBJ2-7,-,TRBV5-1,-,CASSPAGGSYEQYF,TGCGCCAGCAGCCCAGCGGGTGGTTCCTACGAGCAGTACTTC
TRBJ2-3,-,TRBV5-1,-,CASSSQADMQYF,TGCGCCAGCAGCTCCCAGGCAGATATGCAGTATTTT
TRBJ2-5,-,TRBV18,TRBD2,CASSPRRLAGSTQETQYF,TGTGCCAGCTCACCACGGCGACTAGCGGGTTCGACGCAAGAGACCCAGTACTTC
TRBJ1-6,-,TRBV18,TRBD1,CASSPRLGQGYSPLHF,TGTGCCAGCTCACCACGCTTAGGACAGGGGTACTCACCCCTCCACTTT
TRBJ2-1,-,TRBV29-1,-,CSVLLASRHNEQFF,TGCAGCGTTCTCCTAGCTTCGAGACACAATGAGCAGTTCTTC
TRBJ2-7,-,TRBV29-1,TRBD1,CSVGTGGDDEQYF,TGCAGCGTTGGGACAGGGGGAGATGACGAGCAGTACTTC
TRBJ1-2,-,TRBV11-2,-,CASSPGQLDGYTF,TGTGCCAGCAGCCCCGGACAGCTGGATGGCTACACCTTC
TRBJ1-1,-,TRBV11-1,-,CASSSSGGFSTEAFF,TGTGCCAGCAGCTCCTCCGGGGGGTTTAGCACTGAAGCTTTCTTT
TRBJ2-5,-,TRBV28,TRBD2,CASSSPLAGVGETQYF,TGTGCCAGCAGTTCCCCCCTAGCGGGAGTCGGAGAGACCCAGTACTTC
TRBJ1-1,once,TRBV18,-,CASSKDSANTEAFF,TGTGCCAGCTCAAAAGACAGTGCGAACACTGAAGCTTTCTTT
TRBJ2-1,-,TRBV18,-,CASSPGQNEQFF,TGTGCCAGCTCACCGGGACAAAATGAGCAGTTCTTC
TRBJ1-5,-,TRBV19,-,CASSIGAQPQHF,TGTGCCAGTAGTATAGGGGCGCAGCCCCAGCATTTT
TRBJ1-6,-,TRBV5-1,-,CASSREAVNSPLHF,TGCGCCAGCAGCCGGGAAGCGGTAAATTCACCCCTCCACTTT
TRBJ1-5,once,TRBV28,TRBD1,CASRTGTGVWNQPQHF,TGTGCCTCACGAACCGGGACAGGGGTTTGGAATCAGCCCCAGCATTTT
TRBJ2-7,once,TRBV5-6,TRBD2,CASSWRTSGGGEQYF,TGTGCCAGCAGCTGGAGGACTAGCGGAGGGGGTGAGCAGTACTTC
TRBJ2-1,-,TRBV6-5,-,CASSYDSYNEQFF,TGTGCCAGCAGTTACGACTCGTACAATGAGCAGTTCTTC
TRBJ2-2,-,TRBV2,-,CASRPQGTNTGELFF,TGTGCCAGCAGGCCCCAGGGCACCAACACCGGGGAGCTGTTTTTT
TRBJ2-2,-,TRBV6-5,TRBD1,CASSRRDSTGELFF,TGTGCCAGCAGCCGAAGGGACAGCACCGGGGAGCTGTTTTTT
TRBJ2-6,-,TRBV27,TRBD2,CASSLPRGGVPPLGANVLTF,TGTGCCAGCAGTTTACCACGGGGGGGGGTCCCCCCTCTAGGGGCCAACGTCCTGACTTTC
TRBJ2-3,-,TRBV10-2,TRBD2,CASRGTSATDTQYF,TGCGCCAGCAGAGGGACTAGCGCCACAGATACGCAGTATTTT
TRBJ1-4,-,TRBV18,TRBD1,CASSRSGTGGTNEKLFF,TGTGCCAGCTCACGATCCGGGACAGGGGGCACTAATGAAAAACTGTTTTTT
TRBJ1-1,-,TRBV27,-,CASSARLGGGNTEAFF,TGTGCCAGCAGCGCCCGTCTTGGGGGAGGTAACACTGAAGCTTTCTTT
TRBJ1-1,-,TRBV30,-,CAWSISGLLAEAFF,TGTGCCTGGAGTATTTCGGGACTTCTTGCTGAAGCTTTCTTT
TRBJ2-7,-,TRBV6-5,TRBD2,CASSYTSGSSEQYF,TGTGCCAGCAGTTATACAAGCGGGAGCTCCGAGCAGTACTTC